This T cell receptor (beta chain) comes out of a study of T cells in Graves' hyperthyroidism and ophthalmopathy. Points from the study as a whole: A median around 6 months before onset, the model predicted ophthalmopathy.

The CDR3 runs to 13 residues. Germline V gene lookup returns CDR1 SGHRS and CDR2 YFSETQ. The authors obtained PBMCs from 9 to 10 ml of fresh peripheral blood. This clonotype was counted ten times or more. Its antigen is not known. A read error may account for a junction end that differs from germline. RNA transcripts gave rise to amplified TCR beta CDR3 regions. HTBI primers drove first-round RT-PCR of the TCR CDR3. Via MiXCR, TCRdb re-called the multiplex PCR reads, giving one row per CDR3 protein. The table includes over 250,000 distinct CDR3 sequences, around 13% detected once. This chain uses TRBV5-1 with TRBJ1-1; the D is unclear. The clonotype comes from a woman aged 35 to 49 with Graves' ophthalmopathy. The source material was blood. CDR3 sequence reads: CASSLAGYTEAFF. In nucleotides, the CDR3 is TGTGCCAGCAGCTTAGCGGGCTACACTGAAGCTTTCTTT.